This TCR beta chain stems from a study of CD8 T cells in Susac syndrome. High-throughput TCR beta sequencing covered peripheral CD8+ and CD4+ T cells. The patients serving as multiple sclerosis controls were treatment-naive. They had stable or active relapsing-remitting disease and fulfilled revised McDonald criteria. Negative isolation yielded CD4+ and CD8+ T cells, and FACS enriched TEMRA cells. Random-hexamer reverse transcription was applied to roughly 0.5 to 1 ug RNA. The CDR3 of TCR beta was amplified by immunoSEQ multiplex PCR across 54 Vbeta and 13 Jbeta. MiXCR was run by TCRdb on the immunoSEQ multiplex PCR reads, yielding one entry per CDR3 protein. This table has some 200,000 distinct CDR3 sequences, roughly nine tenths appearing once. CDR3 size: 13 residues. Germline CDR1 is SQVTM and CDR2 is ANQGSEA. Trimming pared 0 bases from V and 8 bases from J, leaving 13 bases between.

The sample consisted of CD8+ T cells from PBMCs. The receptor was isolated from a human donor with multiple sclerosis. V gene TRBV29-1 combines with J gene TRBJ1-2, with D unresolved. The DNA for the CDR3 is TGCAGCGTTGAAGATCCCGCGAACGAGGGCTACACCTTC. Translation: CSVEDPANEGYTF.